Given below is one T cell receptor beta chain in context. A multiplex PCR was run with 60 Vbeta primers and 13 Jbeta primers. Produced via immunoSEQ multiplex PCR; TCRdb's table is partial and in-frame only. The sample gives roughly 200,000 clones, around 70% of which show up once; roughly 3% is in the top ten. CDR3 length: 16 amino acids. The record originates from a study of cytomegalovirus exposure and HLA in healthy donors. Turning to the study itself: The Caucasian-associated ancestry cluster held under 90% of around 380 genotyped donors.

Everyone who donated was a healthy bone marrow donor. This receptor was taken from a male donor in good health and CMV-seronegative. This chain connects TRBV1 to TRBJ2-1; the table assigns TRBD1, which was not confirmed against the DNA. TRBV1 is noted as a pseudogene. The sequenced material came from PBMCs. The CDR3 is CTSSQAIRDKLNEQFF. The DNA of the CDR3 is TGCACCAGCAGCCAAGCTATCCGGGACAAGTTAAATGAGCAGTTCTTC.